Below, 5 T cell receptor beta chains from the same sample are listed, as sequenced in a study of cytomegalovirus exposure and HLA in healthy donors (dated 2017 in TCRdb). Libraries were constructed by the immunoSEQ multiplex PCR assay. For the multiplex PCR, a mixture combining 60 forward primers for TCR Vbeta segments and 13 reverse primers for TCR Jbeta segments was used. The clones in this table, taken by TCRdb from immuneACCESS, are in-frame only. Not every clone is retained; where verified, under half of the shortfall comes from an unresolved V gene, and the cause of the rest is unknown. The sample table contains under 200,000 clones; only one count was recorded for around 79% of them. The ten largest clones take up about 2.4% of the sample. Specimen: PBMCs. These receptors all come from a woman between 40 and 55 years old in good health and CMV-seropositive.

The V and J genes are TRBV7-9 and TRBJ2-1, with 10 bases matching TRBD1. The CDR3 sequence is 16 residues long. V was clipped by 5 bases and J by 10 bases; unmatched bases: 14. Germline V gives CDR1 SEHNR, CDR2 FQNEAQ (reference sequence). The CDR3 loop is CASSPSGTGVGQEQFF. As DNA, the CDR3 is TGTGCCAGCAGCCCGTCCGGGACAGGGGTGGGTCAGGAGCAGTTCTTC.

This chain links TRBV29-1 with TRBJ2-1; D is uncertain. Between the trimmed V and J ends, which lost 1 base and 4 bases, there was a span of 11 bases. The CDR3 contains 14 residues. Germline V lookup: CDR1 SQVTM, CDR2 ANQGSEA. The CDR3 DNA is TGCAGCGTTGAAGCCGCCGCCGGGTACAATGAGCAGTTCTTC. It specifies CSVEAAAGYNEQFF.

The genes are TRBV5-1 and TRBJ1-6; D is uncertain. This CDR3 has 15 amino acids. CDR1 and CDR2 from the germline V gene are SGHRS and YFSETQ. V dropped 2 bases and J dropped 8 bases, with 14 bases sitting between them. The CDR3: CASSLSAGLDSPLHF. The CDR3 bases are TGCGCCAGCAGCTTAAGCGCGGGTCTCGATTCACCCCTCCACTTT.

The chain couples TRBV28 to TRBJ2-5; TRBD1 might be the D (6 bases). With 8 bases removed from V and 5 bases from J, the gap between germline ends came to 12 bases. The CDR3 sequence is 12 residues long. Germline values: CDR1 MDHEN, CDR2 SYDVKM. CDR3 sequence reads: CASHTGYETQYF. The DNA of the CDR3 is TGTGCCAGCCACACAGGGTATGAGACCCAGTACTTC.

This rearrangement joins TRBV4-2 to TRBJ1-1; TRBD1 matches at 7 bases. CDR3 length: 16 amino acids. Trimming cost V 3 bases and J 0 bases; bases outside gene matches: 7. Germline CDR1 reads LGHNA; CDR2 reads YNFKEQ. The CDR3 DNA follows: TGTGCCAGCAGCCATTCCGACAGGGCGCTGAACACTGAAGCTTTCTTT. Protein: CASSHSDRALNTEAFF.